This T cell receptor beta chain comes out of a study of blood T cell repertoires in COVID-19. At the level of the study: Sites across the United States, Italy and Spain contributed samples from acute and convalescent COVID-19.

The CDR3 sequence is 14 residues long. In germline, CDR1 is MNHEY, CDR2 SVGEGT. V shed 6 bases, J shed 0 bases, and the junction held 4 bases outside the gene matches. This table comes from immunoSEQ multiplex PCR, and its TCRdb copy is limited to in-frame clones, with some not included. The sample has about 260,000 clones; roughly 90% are singletons. The genes are TRBV6-2 or TRBV6-3 and TRBJ2-7; 8 nucleotides match TRBD2. The sequenced sample consisted of peripheral blood. The origin of this receptor is a human donor in a cohort sampled during active COVID-19. This CDR3 reads CASSTSGNSYEQYF. The CDR3 bases are TGTGCCAGCAGCACTAGCGGTAACTCCTACGAGCAGTACTTC.